The sequence of this TCR beta chain was determined in a study of T cells after yellow fever vaccination (dated by TCRdb to the late 2010s). About the full investigation: The SMART-Seq v4 Ultra Low Input RNA kit was used to prepare libraries from fractions with low cell numbers. Blood was collected at multiple timepoints before and after primary and secondary immunization, and bulk PBMC replicates and cell subsets were isolated. To follow T-cell clones before and after both primary and booster YFV17D yellow fever vaccination, bulk TCR alpha and beta repertoires underwent longitudinal sequencing. Two healthy male donors, one aged 18 to 29 and one aged 30 to 40 years, were included in the cohort. Overall study results and their limits: The secondary T-cell response was found to be weaker but faster than the primary response, with a peak reached on day 5 rather than on day 15. Most clones expanded after primary vaccination (about 95% of CD4 and about 85% of CD8) were re-detected after the booster, suggesting that broad memory maintenance occurred. The study included only two donors, which limits how far the findings can be generalized. Computational filtering was required because FACS-sorted repertoires could contain abundant contaminating clonotypes from the bulk population. A small share of clonotypes was detected in both CD4 and CD8 compartments, with the overlap likely arising from convergent recombination.

The treatment or condition label on this specimen signifies: live attenuated yellow fever vaccine strain. A standard Ficoll-Paque protocol was used to isolate PBMCs from peripheral blood. Dynabeads CD4 and CD8 positive selection kits were used to isolate the CD4 and CD8 T-cell fractions. RNA was extracted with TriZol from bulk PBMCs, CD4 and CD8 fractions, and dextramer-positive and dextramer-negative fractions. TCR cDNA was synthesized by 5'RACE template switching, through which a universal primer site and unique molecular identifiers were introduced. Priming for cDNA synthesis came from both the TCR alpha and TCR beta constant segments. Library amplification used two PCR steps, and the second PCR step added sample barcodes and sequencing adapters. Sequencing of libraries was done on Illumina HiSeq 2500 (2x100 bp) or NovaSeq (2x150 bp). The authors' pipeline ran thus. Reads were demultiplexed and collapsed into UMI consensus sequences with MIGEC, and V(D)J alignment was performed with MiXCR. Vaccine-responding clonotypes were defined with edgeR using replicate PBMC samples, requiring FDR below 0.01 and a log2 fold change above 5 up to day 15. CD4 or CD8 identity was assigned to each bulk clonotype according to whether the clonotype was present at higher abundance in the sequenced CD4 repertoire or the sequenced CD8 repertoire. Using fastp at Q25 and MiXCR, TCRdb reprocessed the public reads and kept productive beta chains. Rows merge per CDR3 protein into single entries with the most common DNA and genes. These V and J calls originate from TCRdb's pipeline instead of the authors' own analysis. This sample lists 250,000 to 300,000 distinct CDR3 sequences; about an eighth were detected once. Clones ranked in the top ten supply roughly 0.5% of the sample.

This clonotype occurred a few times. Its antigen target is currently unknown. The sample holds no much larger clone one base away, and base qualities are not on file. CDR3 length: 15 amino acids, cysteine to phenylalanine. Left in the record is the CDR3 DNA by itself, 45 bases read in frame from the first base. CDR1 SGHTA and CDR2 FQGNSA were looked up in the germline V gene. V is cut back by 5 bases and J by 2 bases, with 7 bases in the junction unmatched. The chain employs TRBV7-2 and TRBJ2-7; the central 9 bases match TRBD1. The starting material was CD4+ T cells sorted from PBMCs, obtained 45 days after the yellow fever booster vaccination. The sequence derives from a man in his thirties or forties who received the YFV17D yellow fever vaccine. The sequence in DNA is TGTGCCAGCAGCCGGGGGACAGGGAGAACCTACGAGCAGTACTTC. Its coded protein is CASSRGTGRTYEQYF.